The 20 T cell receptor beta chains below come from one sample, sequenced in a study of spatial heterogeneity in lung cancer. Documented time point: blood at routine non-recurrence follow-up after resection. MiXCR, run by TCRdb on the 5' RACE reads, gives a single entry per CDR3 protein. The sample shows 55,000 to 75,000 distinct CDR3 sequences, about 9.5% of them seen only once. The sequenced sample was PBMCs, obtained at follow-up. All receptors come from a female donor with early-stage non-small cell lung cancer.

The V gene is TRBV29-1, the J gene TRBJ2-1; perhaps TRBD2 as D (6 bases). The CDR3 is 14 amino acids. Germline V gene sequence: CDR1 SQVTM, CDR2 ANQGSEA. The V and J ends lost 4 bases and 0 bases respectively, with 10 bases between them. This chain's CDR3 is CSVGGRSSYNEQFF. CDR3 DNA: TGCAGCGTTGGGGGGAGGAGCTCCTACAATGAGCAGTTCTTC.

This clonotype has a count of ten or more. The rearrangement links TRBV4-1 to TRBJ1-1; D remains ambiguous. V was pared by 1 base and J by 0 bases, with 9 bases between. Germline V gene sequence: CDR1 MGHRA, CDR2 YSYEKL. The CDR3 extends over 15 amino acids. This CDR3 is CASSQGPGVNTEAFF. CDR3 in DNA: TGCGCCAGCAGCCAAGGTCCCGGGGTGAACACTGAAGCTTTCTTT.

This clonotype has at least ten counts. The chain has TRBV7-2 and TRBJ1-3; D call uncertain. Germline assignment: CDR1 SGHTA and CDR2 FQGNSA. This CDR3 is built from 13 residues. Trimming shortened V by 3 bases and J by 2 bases, and 5 bases separated the two germline ends. The CDR3 loop is CASSFLAGNTIYF. In nucleotides, the CDR3 is TGTGCCAGCAGCTTTTTGGCTGGAAACACCATATATTTT.

This clonotype was recorded at least ten times. The DNA for the CDR3 is TGCGCCAGCAACCTTGACAGGGGGCTTGCTTTCTTT. It yields the protein CASNLDRGLAFF. The rearrangement joins TRBV10-2 to TRBJ1-1; 10 bases align to TRBD1. The V segment lost 7 bases and the J segment 11 bases; nucleotides outside the gene matches: 7. Germline CDR1 WSHSY, CDR2 SAAADI. This CDR3 has 12 residues.

This clonotype was picked up many times. The chain uses TRBV27 and TRBJ1-2; D is unresolved. This CDR3 has 12 residues. Trimming took off 4 bases at V and 3 bases at J, with 6 bases between the two ends. CDR1 and CDR2 from the germline V gene are MNHEY and SMNVEV (reference sequence). CDR3 sequence: CASSSNYYGYTF. The CDR3 DNA sequence: TGTGCCAGCAGTTCCAATTACTATGGCTACACCTTC.

The CDR3 loop is CASSPGNSKFF. The CDR3 region has the DNA TGTGCCAGCAGCCCCGGTAACAGTAAGTTCTTC. The rearrangement joins TRBV7-2 to TRBJ2-1; no clear D gene. There are 11 residues in the CDR3. Germline V gives CDR1 SGHTA, CDR2 FQGNSA. V gave up 5 bases and J gave up 14 bases, with 13 bases separating them.

This clonotype was seen many times. The chain links TRBV7-8 to TRBJ2-1; D is unclear. Germline CDR1 reads SGHVS; CDR2 reads FQNEAQ. The CDR3 runs to 11 residues. V lost 3 bases to trimming and J lost 9 bases, with 6 bases between them. CDR3: CASSLWGEQFF. CDR3 DNA: TGTGCCAGCAGCTTGTGGGGTGAGCAGTTCTTC.

This clonotype was seen many times. This chain joins TRBV20-1 and TRBJ2-7; D is possibly TRBD1 or TRBD2 (5 bases each). The germline V and J ends were trimmed by 5 bases and 3 bases, with 17 bases remaining between them. From germline, CDR1 is DFQATT and CDR2 SNEGSKA (reference sequence). The CDR3 runs 14 residues. The CDR3 is CSAEGRPLFYEQYF. The CDR3 DNA is TGCAGTGCTGAGGGACGCCCCCTGTTCTACGAGCAGTACTTC.

The chain carries TRBV18 and TRBJ2-2; 7 positions match TRBD2. V trimming: 3 bases; J trimming: 4 bases; junction bases outside the gene matches: 11. The germline CDR1 and CDR2 sequences are KGHSH and LQKENI. There are 17 residues in the CDR3. The CDR3 nucleotides are TGTGCCAGCTCACCGGAAGTCGCTAGCGGAGCCACCGGGGAGCTGTTTTTT. It specifies CASSPEVASGATGELFF.

A few counts support this clonotype. The V call is TRBV11-1, the J call TRBJ2-1, with 7 positions matching TRBD1. Germline V gene sequence: CDR1 SGHAT, CDR2 FQDESV (reference sequence). Trimming removed 5 bases from V and 4 bases from J; junction bases left unmatched: 8. CDR3 size: 15 residues. CDR3 sequence: CASSLSQGEYNEQFF. DNA for the CDR3: TGTGCCAGCAGCCTTAGCCAGGGGGAGTACAATGAGCAGTTCTTC.

The chain employs TRBV6-1 and TRBJ2-3, with D hard to call. The V end lost 1 base, the J end lost 6 bases, and 5 bases lay between the germline ends. Looked up from germline, CDR1 is MNHNS and CDR2 is SASEGT. This CDR3 contains 12 residues. CDR3 loop: CASSEGLDTQYF. The CDR3 nucleotides are TGTGCCAGCAGTGAAGGGTTGGATACGCAGTATTTT.

A remark on this clonotype: The junction does not match germline at one end; this may be a read error. The rearrangement uses TRBV9 and TRBJ2-1; D unresolved. Germline lookup yields CDR1 SGDLS and CDR2 YYNGEE. This CDR3 contains 11 residues. The CDR3 sequence is CAGSTYNEQFF. The DNA for the CDR3 is TGTGCCGGCAGCACCTACAATGAGCAGTTCTTC.

This clonotype was seen a handful of times. This rearrangement joins TRBV28 to TRBJ1-2; 7 positions match TRBD1. V shed 8 bases, J shed 7 bases, and the junction held 13 bases outside the gene matches. Germline V gene data show CDR1 as MDHEN and CDR2 as SYDVKM. The CDR3 consists of 14 residues. This chain's CDR3 is CASSPPRQGPGYTF. The CDR3 coding sequence is TGTGCCAGCTCTCCCCCGAGACAGGGTCCTGGCTACACCTTC.

This clonotype was counted many times. The chain has TRBV20-1 and TRBJ2-1; no definite D call. Per germline, CDR1 DFQATT and CDR2 SNEGSKA (reference sequence). V was shortened by 4 bases and J by 10 bases, with 11 bases between the two germline ends. This CDR3 is built from 11 residues. In DNA form, the CDR3 reads TGCAGTGCTAATCGAGTAAGGGAGCAGTTCTTC. Its translation is CSANRVREQFF.

This clonotype showed up many times. V usage is TRBV6-4 and J usage is TRBJ2-2; 10 positions match TRBD2. V dropped 4 bases and J dropped 0; count of bases not matched to a gene: 2. The CDR3 has 16 amino acids. Germline V CDR1 and CDR2: MRHNA, SNTAGT. The CDR3, as DNA: TGTGCCAGCAGTGCACTAGCGGGAACGAACACCGGGGAGCTGTTTTTT. It codes for CASSALAGTNTGELFF.

This clonotype was seen a single time. V and J are TRBV5-1 and TRBJ2-7; a weak D match, TRBD2 (6 bases). This CDR3 comprises 13 residues. The germline CDR1 and CDR2 sequences are SGHRS and YFSETQ. Trimming took off 4 bases at V and 5 bases at J, with 13 bases between the two ends. CDR3 DNA sequence: TGCGCCAGCAGCGACGTCGGGACTGACGAGCAGTACTTC. It encodes CASSDVGTDEQYF.

This clonotype occurred a few times. This chain connects TRBV20-1 to TRBJ2-2, with 8 bases aligning to TRBD1. The CDR3 is 15 amino acids. Germline lookup yields CDR1 DFQATT and CDR2 SNEGSKA (reference sequence). Germline trimming cut 3 bases from V and 7 bases from J; bases unmatched to any gene: 10. CDR3 sequence reads: CSASKGTGIFGELFF. In DNA form, the CDR3 reads TGCAGTGCTAGTAAGGGGACAGGAATCTTCGGGGAGCTGTTTTTT.

This clonotype occurred many times. The CDR3 DNA follows: TGTGCCAGCAGTTTATCCAGGGGCGGAACTGAAGCTTTCTTT. Amino acids: CASSLSRGGTEAFF. This chain connects TRBV27 to TRBJ1-1; D possibly corresponds to TRBD1 (6 bases). Germline CDR1 and CDR2: MNHEY and SMNVEV (reference sequence). The CDR3 has 14 residues. Trimming pared 0 bases from V and 5 bases from J, leaving 10 bases between.

The chain uses TRBV15 and TRBJ2-1; D not certain. V shed 0 bases and J shed 6 bases, with 15 bases lying between them. This CDR3 is 16 amino acids long. Germline loops: CDR1 LNHNV, CDR2 YYDKDF (reference sequence). The CDR3 nucleotides are TGTGCCACCAGCAGAGATGGGATCGACAAGCCCAATGAGCAGTTCTTC. As protein: CATSRDGIDKPNEQFF. The full variable domain, its missing parts supplied by reference TRBV15 and TRBJ2-1, is DAMVIQNPRYQVTQFGKPVTLSCSQTLNHNVMYWYQQKSSQAPKLLFHYYDKDFNNEADTPDNFQSRRPNTSFCFLDIRSPGLGDTAMYLCATSRDGIDKPNEQFFGPGTRLTVL.

This clonotype was detected many times. The genes are TRBV6-5 and TRBJ2-1, with 10 bases aligning to TRBD2. J gave up 5 bases and V 7 bases, and 11 bases lay outside the gene matches. Per germline, CDR1 MNHEY and CDR2 SVGAGI. The CDR3 has 16 residues. CDR3 DNA sequence: TGTGCCAGCACCACGGGGGCACTAGCGGGACACAATGAGCAGTTCTTC. Translating gives CASTTGALAGHNEQFF.